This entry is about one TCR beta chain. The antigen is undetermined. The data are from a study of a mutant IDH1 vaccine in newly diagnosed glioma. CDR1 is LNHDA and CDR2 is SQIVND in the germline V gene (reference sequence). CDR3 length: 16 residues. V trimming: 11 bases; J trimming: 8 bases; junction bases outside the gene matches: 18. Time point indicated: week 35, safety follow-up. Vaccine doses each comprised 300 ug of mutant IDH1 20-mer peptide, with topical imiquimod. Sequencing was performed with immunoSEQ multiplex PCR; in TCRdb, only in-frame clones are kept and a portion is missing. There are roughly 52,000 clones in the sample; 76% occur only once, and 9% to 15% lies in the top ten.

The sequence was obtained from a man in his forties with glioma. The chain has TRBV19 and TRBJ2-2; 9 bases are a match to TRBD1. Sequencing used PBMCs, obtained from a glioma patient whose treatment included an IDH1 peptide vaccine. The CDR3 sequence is CASSLRGQGFMGELFF. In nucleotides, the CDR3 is TGTGCCTCATCCCTCCGGGGACAGGGATTTATGGGGGAGCTGTTTTTT.